This TCR beta chain was captured by sequencing in a study of T cells in localized non-small cell lung cancer. Germline CDR1 SEHNR, CDR2 FQNEAQ (reference sequence). This CDR3 is built from 14 residues. Losses at the gene ends were 8 bases for V and 7 bases for J; bases not matched to a gene: 8. Produced via immunoSEQ multiplex PCR; TCRdb's table is partial and in-frame only. The sample shows fewer than 30,000 clones, 80% to 85% of them seen only once. This clonotype was obtained from a man aged 40 to 75 with stage III lung adenocarcinoma. The material was peripheral blood mononuclear cells, obtained before any cancer treatment. The rearrangement links TRBV7-9 to TRBJ2-2; the match to TRBD2 covers 9 bases. The CDR3 region is CASRSGLAIGELFF. The DNA for the CDR3 is TGTGCCAGCCGCTCGGGACTAGCTATCGGGGAGCTGTTTTTT.